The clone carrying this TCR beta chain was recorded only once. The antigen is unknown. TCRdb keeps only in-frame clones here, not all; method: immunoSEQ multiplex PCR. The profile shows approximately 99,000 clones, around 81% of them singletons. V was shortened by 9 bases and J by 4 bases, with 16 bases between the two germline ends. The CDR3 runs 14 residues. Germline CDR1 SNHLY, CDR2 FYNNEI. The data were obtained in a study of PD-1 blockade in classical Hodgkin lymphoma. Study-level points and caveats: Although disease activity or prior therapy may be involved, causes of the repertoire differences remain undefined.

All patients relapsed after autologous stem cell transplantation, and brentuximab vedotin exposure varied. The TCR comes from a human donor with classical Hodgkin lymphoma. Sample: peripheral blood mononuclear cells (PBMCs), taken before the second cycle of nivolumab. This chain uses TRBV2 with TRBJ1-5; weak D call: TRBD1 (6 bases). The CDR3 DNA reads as TGTGCCAGAGGGGGGCTGGAGAGGAATCAGCCCCAGCATTTT. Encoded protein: CARGGLERNQPQHF.